This TCR beta chain was sequenced during a study of Graves' ophthalmopathy and Graves' hyperthyroidism. Germline V gene lookup returns CDR1 MNHNY and CDR2 SVGAGI (reference sequence). The CDR3 is 19 amino acids. With V trimmed by 5 bases and J by 4 bases, 13 bases remained unmatched. Clinicians made diagnoses from clinical symptoms, serum thyroxine, TRAb, thyroid ultrasound and orbital computed tomography. Notes on the study in general: Blood also carried most expanded thyroid clonotypes exceeding 0.001 frequency. Discrimination between ophthalmopathy and stable hyperthyroidism by a 13-signature model showed more than 85% sensitivity and 70% to 84% specificity.

Researchers took RNA transcripts and amplified TCR beta CDR3 regions from them. The library came from an HTBI-primed first-round RT-PCR and a second-round multiplex PCR. TCRdb analysed the multiplex PCR reads with MiXCR anew, one entry per CDR3 protein. This sample has about 740,000 distinct CDR3 sequences, with 40% found just once. In its sample, this clonotype was seen a few times. Its antigen is still unknown. Material for sequencing was peripheral blood. This receptor was identified in an adult man with Graves' ophthalmopathy. This chain connects TRBV6-6 to TRBJ2-6; TRBD1 agrees at 11 bases. CDR3 sequence reads: CASSRGQGANMGGANVLTF. The CDR3 DNA sequence: TGTGCCAGCAGTCGCGGACAGGGGGCGAACATGGGAGGGGCCAACGTCCTGACTTTC.